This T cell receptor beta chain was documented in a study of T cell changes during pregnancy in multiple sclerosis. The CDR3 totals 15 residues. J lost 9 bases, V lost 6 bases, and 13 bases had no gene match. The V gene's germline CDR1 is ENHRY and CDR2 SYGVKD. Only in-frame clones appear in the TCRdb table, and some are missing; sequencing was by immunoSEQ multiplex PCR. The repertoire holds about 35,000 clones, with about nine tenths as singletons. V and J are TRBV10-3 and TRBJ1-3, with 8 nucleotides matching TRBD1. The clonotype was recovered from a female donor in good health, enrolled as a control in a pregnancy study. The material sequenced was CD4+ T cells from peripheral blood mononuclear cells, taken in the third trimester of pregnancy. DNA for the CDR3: TGTGCCATCAGGGATTCGACAGGGGACTTGGCCACCATATATTTT. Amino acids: CAIRDSTGDLATIYF.